This T cell receptor (beta chain) was captured by sequencing in a study of a mutant IDH1 vaccine in newly diagnosed glioma. For the study at large: Treated patients had a mean age of approximately 40 years and a roughly 62% male, approximately 38% female split. Study findings and constraints: Among patients, roughly 94% showed immune responses induced by the vaccine.

Here immunoSEQ multiplex PCR was the method, and the copy in TCRdb shows in-frame clones only, minus some. The sample records more than 20,000 clones, roughly 92% being singletons. Trimming pared 5 bases from V and 3 bases from J, leaving 20 bases between. Germline assignment: CDR1 SGHRS and CDR2 YFSETQ. The CDR3 covers 16 residues. Time point: baseline, week 1 (first vaccination visit). This sample's treatment: pre-vaccination baseline after standard-of-care therapy. Notes on this clone: Its cognate antigen is unknown.

The sample here was PBMCs, taken from a glioma patient treated with radiotherapy, temozolomide or both. This chain connects TRBV5-1 to TRBJ1-1, with D possibly matching TRBD1 (6 bases). The TCR sequence derives from a man aged 25 to 40 with glioma. In DNA form, the CDR3 reads TGCGCCAGCAGGTCAGCGGGGGCAGGAGGGGACACTGAAGCTTTCTTT. Translated: CASRSAGAGGDTEAFF.